The clone carrying this TCR beta chain was counted ten times or more. Germline CDR1 is SQVTM and CDR2 is ANQGSEA. This CDR3 is 11 amino acids long. Trimming cost V 0 bases and J 4 bases, with 3 bases left between them. Uncontrolled infection, other autoimmune disease, pregnancy or lactation barred patients from enrollment. The investigators amplified TCR beta CDR3 regions from RNA transcripts. The HTBI primer set was used in a first-round RT-PCR of the TCR CDR3. Via MiXCR, TCRdb re-called the multiplex PCR reads, giving one row per CDR3 protein. This table has 550,000 to 700,000 distinct CDR3 sequences, roughly 14% appearing once. This record belongs to a study of T cells in Graves' hyperthyroidism and ophthalmopathy. Study summary: Specimen type is peripheral blood, collected at initial diagnosis prior to any treatment.

What was sequenced was blood. This clonotype was obtained from a woman aged 40 to 49 with Graves' ophthalmopathy. The chain carries TRBV29-1 and TRBJ2-5; D gene unclear. CDR3 in amino acids: CSVEEGETQYF. The CDR3 DNA sequence: TGCAGCGTTGAAGAAGGAGAGACCCAGTACTTC.